This TCR beta chain came from a study of vaccination and CD4 T cells after COVID-19. The wider study: Post-vaccination specimens were collected at a median of 72 days following dose two (range 14 to 241).

Cultured CD4+ T cell DNA was sequenced using the Oncomine TCR Beta short-read assay. A single record per CDR3 protein comes from TCRdb applying MiXCR to the PCR reads. This sample has approximately 18,000 distinct CDR3 sequences; around half occur once, and the top ten carry roughly 4%. In the case of this clonotype: Its target is unknown.

V was shortened by 1 base and J by 1 base, with 11 bases between the two germline ends. The length of the CDR3 is 16 residues. Germline CDR1 is LNHDA and CDR2 is SQIVND (reference sequence). Indicated treatment: approximately nine-day PBMC culture with coronavirus spike peptide pools or control peptides (ViraFEST assay). The clonotype comes from a human donor who had recovered from COVID-19. The genes are TRBV19 and TRBJ2-1; D is ambiguous. Sequencing input: CD4+ T cells from blood, cultured in vitro. CDR3 sequence (DNA): TGTGCCAGTAGTATAGCCGCTCCAGAGTCCTACAATGAGCAGTTCTTC. It translates to CASSIAAPESYNEQFF.